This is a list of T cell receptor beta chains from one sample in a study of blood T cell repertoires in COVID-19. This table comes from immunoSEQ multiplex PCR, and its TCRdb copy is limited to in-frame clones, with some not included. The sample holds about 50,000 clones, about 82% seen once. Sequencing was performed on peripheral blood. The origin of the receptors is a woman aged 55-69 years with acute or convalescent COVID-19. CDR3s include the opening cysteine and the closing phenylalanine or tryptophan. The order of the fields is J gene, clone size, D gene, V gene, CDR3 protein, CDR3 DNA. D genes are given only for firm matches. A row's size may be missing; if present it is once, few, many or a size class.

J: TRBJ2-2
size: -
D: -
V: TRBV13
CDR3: CASSGRTGTGELFF
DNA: TGTGCCAGCAGCGGGAGGACGGGGACCGGGGAGCTGTTTTTT

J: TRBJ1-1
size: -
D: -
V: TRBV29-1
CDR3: CSVHLNTEAFF
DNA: TGCAGCGTACACCTGAACACTGAAGCTTTCTTT

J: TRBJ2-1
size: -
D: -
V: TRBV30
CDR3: CAWSKINGMPNNEQFF
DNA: TGTGCCTGGAGTAAGATTAACGGGATGCCGAACAATGAGCAGTTCTTC

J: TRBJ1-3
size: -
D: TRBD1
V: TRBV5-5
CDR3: CASSLSPGGGNTIYF
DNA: TGTGCCAGCAGCTTATCCCCAGGGGGAGGAAACACCATATATTTT

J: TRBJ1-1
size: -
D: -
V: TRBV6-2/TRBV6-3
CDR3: CASSYPLTDTEAFF
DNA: TGTGCCAGCAGTTACCCACTTACGGACACTGAAGCTTTCTTT

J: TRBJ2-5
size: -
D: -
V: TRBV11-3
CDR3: CASSQGPGETQYF
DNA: TGTGCCAGCAGCCAAGGACCGGGGGAGACCCAGTACTTC

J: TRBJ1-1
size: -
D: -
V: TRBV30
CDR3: CAWSNNRVEAFF
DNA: TGTGCCTGGAGCAACAACAGGGTTGAAGCTTTCTTT

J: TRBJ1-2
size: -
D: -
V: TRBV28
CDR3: CASRTRTPEHYGYTF
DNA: TGTGCCAGCAGGACCAGGACTCCAGAGCACTATGGCTACACCTTC

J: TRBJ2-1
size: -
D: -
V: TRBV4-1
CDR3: CASSQAGSRGKQFF
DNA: TGCGCCAGCAGCCAAGCCGGCTCGCGGGGAAAGCAGTTCTTC

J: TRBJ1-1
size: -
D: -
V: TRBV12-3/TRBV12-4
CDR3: CASSSQVETEAFF
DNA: TGTGCCAGCAGTTCACAGGTAGAGACTGAAGCTTTCTTT

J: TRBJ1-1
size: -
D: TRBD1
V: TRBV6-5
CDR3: CASSSGQGAEAFF
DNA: TGTGCCAGCAGTTCGGGACAGGGTGCTGAAGCTTTCTTT

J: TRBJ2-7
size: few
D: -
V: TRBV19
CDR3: CASSIGAKNEQYF
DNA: TGTGCCAGTAGTATAGGGGCGAAGAACGAGCAGTACTTC

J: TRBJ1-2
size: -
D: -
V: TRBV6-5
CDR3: CASSSDPNYGYTF
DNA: TGTGCCAGCAGTAGCGACCCTAACTATGGCTACACCTTC

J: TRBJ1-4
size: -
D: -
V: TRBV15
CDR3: CATSLGRGQSEKLFF
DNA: TGTGCCACCAGCTTGGGGCGGGGGCAGAGCGAAAAACTGTTTTTT

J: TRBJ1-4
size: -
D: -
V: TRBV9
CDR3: CASSVGEGKGEKLFF
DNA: TGTGCCAGCAGCGTAGGGGAGGGAAAAGGGGAAAAACTGTTTTTT

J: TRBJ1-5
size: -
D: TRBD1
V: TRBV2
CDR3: CASGGTGYSNQPQHF
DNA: TGTGCCAGCGGGGGGACAGGGTATAGCAATCAGCCCCAGCATTTT

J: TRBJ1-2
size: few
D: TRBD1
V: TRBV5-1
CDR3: CASSPRTGGGNGYTF
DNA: TGCGCCAGCAGCCCCCGGACAGGGGGTGGAAATGGCTACACCTTC

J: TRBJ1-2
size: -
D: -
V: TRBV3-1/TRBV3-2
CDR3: CASSHRTSNYGYTF
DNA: TGTGCCAGCAGCCACCGGACTTCTAACTATGGCTACACCTTC

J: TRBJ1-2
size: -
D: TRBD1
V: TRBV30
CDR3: CAWSVTGGNYGYTF
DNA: TGTGCCTGGAGTGTGACAGGGGGTAACTATGGCTACACCTTC

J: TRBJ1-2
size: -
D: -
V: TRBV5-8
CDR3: CASTAGFSYGYTF
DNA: TGTGCCAGCACCGCCGGGTTCAGCTATGGCTACACCTTC

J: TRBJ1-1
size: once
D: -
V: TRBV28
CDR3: CASSPRGKLGSEAFF
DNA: TGTGCCAGCAGTCCTAGGGGGAAACTGGGTTCTGAAGCTTTCTTT

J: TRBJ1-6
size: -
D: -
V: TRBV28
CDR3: CASSFDSNSPLHF
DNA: TGTGCCAGCAGTTTCGACAGCAATTCACCCCTCCACTTT